This record looks at one TCR beta chain sequence and its context. The antigen is undetermined. The sample is drawn from a study of tumor-infiltrating lymphocytes in primary liver carcinoma. Turning to the study itself: Samples yielded about 3.5 to 7.5 million productive TCRbeta reads, similar across tissue types.

CDR3 length: 12 amino acids. Per the germline V gene, CDR1 is SGHAT and CDR2 is FQNNGV. V was clipped by 11 bases and J by 0 bases, with 10 bases between them. Study-level findings and limits: Compared with tumor region pairs, tumor-adjacent and tumor-blood pairs overlapped less.

For blood RNA, unsorted whole blood served as the source, and germline DNA was extracted too. At sampling, these chronic HBV carriers had received no treatment. Collection of roughly 4 milliliters of peripheral blood took place before surgery. With roughly 540 ng total RNA as template and a constant-region primer, TCR beta cDNA was made. Nested multiplex PCR, run for three rounds with slightly modified ARM-PCR, yielded TCR beta libraries. For roughly 10 cycles apiece, the opening two PCR rounds ran with TRBV1-TRBV30 forward primers and a C-beta reverse primer. TCRdb re-derived calls from the multiplex PCR reads in MiXCR, one entry per CDR3 protein. The sample contains about 350,000 distinct CDR3 sequences, 65% of which appear only once.

The source material was peripheral blood. The receptor comes from a man aged 40-49 years with primary liver carcinoma and hepatitis B virus infection. The rearrangement links TRBV11-2 to TRBJ2-5, with D hard to call. This CDR3 reads CAGTLNQETQYF. The CDR3 bases are TGTGCCGGCACCTTAAACCAAGAGACCCAGTACTTC.